The T cell receptor (beta chain) described here comes from a study of molecular identifiers for immune sequencing clone quantification. It was from about 19,000 to 1,100,000 sorted cells, with 10%, 30% or 50% RNA, that naive CD8 libraries came. Study conclusions and caveats: Clones above 20 RNA copies contained over 98% of effector molecules but under 1% of naive ones.

A note on this clonotype: As yet, its antigen is unknown. The conserved phenylalanine or tryptophan is not found at the CDR3 terminus, so this likely reflects a read error.

From germline, CDR1 is LGHNT and CDR2 FRNRAP. The J segment lost 7 bases and the V segment lost 9 bases, leaving 22 bases of the junction unmatched. This CDR3 comprises 17 residues. TCRdb called the PCR reads again in MiXCR, with one record for every CDR3 protein. The sample holds over 55,000 distinct CDR3 sequences, 15% to 20% seen once. The sequence came from a human donor in good health. Some libraries in this study had Jurkat cell RNA spiked in. Material: naive CD8+ T cells from blood, with Jurkat cell RNA spiked in. Described subset: FACS-sorted CD8+CD4-CCR7+CD45RA+ naive T cells. This sequence joins TRBV12-5 and TRBJ2-5; 8 bases are shared with TRBD1. CDR3 protein: CAREENQGAVPCVTQYL. Written as DNA, the CDR3 is TGTGCTAGAGAAGAAAATCAGGGGGCAGTCCCATGTGTGACCCAGTACCTC.